This T cell receptor (beta chain) was found in a study of T cell clonotyping in hematopoietic cell transplantation. Study in general: Cytoreduction preceded collection of pretransplant recipient samples.

Per the germline V gene, CDR1 is MDHEN and CDR2 is SYDVKM. The germline V and J ends were trimmed by 6 bases and 4 bases, with 18 bases remaining between them. The CDR3 consists of 15 residues. Noted time point: recipient sample about 28 days before transplant, after cytoreduction. Repertoires were generated with immunoSEQ multiplex PCR, while TCRdb's copy carries only in-frame clones and drops some. The table records tens of thousands of clones, more than 75% of them present only once. The sequencing here drew on peripheral blood mononuclear cells, taken before stem cell transplant. The V call is TRBV28, the J call TRBJ1-2; weak D call: TRBD1 (5 bases). This TCR derives from a man in his 60s with biphenotypic leukemia. Some clones in this sample may be carry-over from other donors' samples. The CDR3 protein is CASRVRRQSFYGYTF. Here the CDR3 DNA reads TGTGCCAGCAGGGTGCGGAGACAGTCTTTCTATGGCTACACCTTC.